This TCR beta chain was sequenced during a study of blood T cell repertoires in COVID-19. This CDR3 region has 16 residues. V was shortened by 5 bases and J by 2 bases, with 18 bases between the two germline ends. Germline lookup yields CDR1 SGHNT and CDR2 YENEEA. Original data processing: Scientists estimated how many nucleated cells there were by amplifying reference gene primers. Clones were read by immunoSEQ multiplex PCR, and TCRdb kept only the in-frame ones, dropping some. D and trimming were read from the DNA, whereas the V and J calls and clone size are those reported in that table. The sample records 150,000 to 200,000 clones, approximately 90% being singletons.

The sample comprised peripheral blood. The gene calls are TRBV11-3 and TRBJ2-5, with D possibly TRBD2 on 6 matching bases. The receptor comes from a woman aged 18-29 years who had recovered from COVID-19. The CDR3 loop is CASSPRPETSQETQYF. CDR3 DNA: TGTGCCAGCAGCCCCCGACCTGAGACTAGTCAAGAGACCCAGTACTTC.